Listed below are T cell receptor beta chains from one sample, sequenced in a study of T cells in Graves' hyperthyroidism and ophthalmopathy. TCRdb analysed the multiplex PCR reads with MiXCR anew, one entry per CDR3 protein. The sample has some 650,000 distinct CDR3 sequences; around 15% are singletons. The sequenced sample consisted of blood. Receptors originate from a middle-aged woman with Graves' ophthalmopathy. Each CDR3 is given with its conserved first and last residue. Fields, in order: D gene, J gene, clone size, V gene, CDR3 DNA, CDR3 protein. The D gene is left open where the match is weak. Not all rows give a size; the values are once, few, many and, for expanded clones, a class.

>.|TRBJ2-5|few|TRBV7-8
TGTGCCAGCAGCCATGGAGGCAGGGCCCAGACCCAGTACTTC
CASSHGGRAQTQYF
>.|TRBJ1-1|many|TRBV30
TGTGCCTGCCGGCTGGACACTGAAGCTTTCTTT
CACRLDTEAFF
>.|TRBJ2-1|few|TRBV11-2
TGTGCCAGCAGCTCCCCGTCACTCTTTGGGACGGGGCATGAGCAGTTCTTC
CASSSPSLFGTGHEQFF
>.|TRBJ2-2|few|TRBV7-9
TGTGCCAGCAGCCCACAAGGGTCCCAAAACACCGGGGAGCTGTTTTTT
CASSPQGSQNTGELFF
>TRBD1|TRBJ1-1|many|TRBV6-1
TGTGCCAGCAGGCGCTACAGGGGGCACACTGAAGCTTTCTTT
CASRRYRGHTEAFF
>.|TRBJ2-7|many|TRBV20-1
TGCAGTGTAGGGGACAACTCCTACGAGCAGTACTTC
CSVGDNSYEQYF
>.|TRBJ2-6|.|TRBV18
TGTGCCAGCTCACCAAGGTTGCAGTTTAGCTCTGGGGCCAACGTCCTGACTTTC
CASSPRLQFSSGANVLTF
>TRBD1|TRBJ1-1|many|TRBV28
TGTGCCAGCAGTAGACAGGGCGGGTCAATTGAAGCTTTCTTT
CASSRQGGSIEAFF
>TRBD2|TRBJ2-1|few|TRBV20-1
TGCAGTGCTGGCGGGGGGGCCGGCAATGAGCAGTTCTTC
CSAGGGAGNEQFF
>TRBD2|TRBJ2-1|.|TRBV5-4
TGTGCCAGCAGCGACCCCAGAGGACTAGCGAATGAGCAGTTCTTC
CASSDPRGLANEQFF